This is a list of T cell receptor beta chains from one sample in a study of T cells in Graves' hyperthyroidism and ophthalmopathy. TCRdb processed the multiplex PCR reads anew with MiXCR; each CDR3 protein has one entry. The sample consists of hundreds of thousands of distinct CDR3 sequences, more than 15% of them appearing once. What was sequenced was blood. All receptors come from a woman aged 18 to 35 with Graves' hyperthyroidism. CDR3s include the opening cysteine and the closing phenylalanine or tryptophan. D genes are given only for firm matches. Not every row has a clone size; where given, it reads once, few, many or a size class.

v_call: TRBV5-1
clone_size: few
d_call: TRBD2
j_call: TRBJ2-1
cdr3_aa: CASSRSGLAGGSYNEQFF
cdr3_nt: TGCGCCAGCAGCCGATCGGGACTAGCGGGGGGGTCCTACAATGAGCAGTTCTTC

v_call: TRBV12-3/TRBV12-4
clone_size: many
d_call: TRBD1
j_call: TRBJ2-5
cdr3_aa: CASSPGTGGKETQYF
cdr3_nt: TGTGCCAGCAGTCCCGGGACAGGGGGCAAAGAGACCCAGTACTTC

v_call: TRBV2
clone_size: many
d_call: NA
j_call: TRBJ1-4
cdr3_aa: CASIAGLTTSTNEKLFF
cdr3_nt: TGTGCCAGCATCGCGGGACTCACCACATCAACTAATGAAAAACTGTTTTTT

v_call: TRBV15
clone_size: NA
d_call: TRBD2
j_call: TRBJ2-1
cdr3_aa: CATSRGTSGTYNEQFF
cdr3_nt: TGTGCCACCAGCAGAGGGACTAGCGGGACATACAATGAGCAGTTCTTC

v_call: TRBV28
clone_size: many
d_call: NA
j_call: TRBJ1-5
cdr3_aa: CASSLARVGVQGQPQHF
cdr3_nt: TGTGCCAGCAGTTTAGCTAGGGTAGGGGTCCAAGGACAGCCCCAGCATTTT

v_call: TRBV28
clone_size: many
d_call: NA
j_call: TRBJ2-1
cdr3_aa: CASSWGGAPLNEQFF
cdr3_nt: TGTGCCAGCAGTTGGGGCGGGGCCCCCCTCAATGAGCAGTTCTTC

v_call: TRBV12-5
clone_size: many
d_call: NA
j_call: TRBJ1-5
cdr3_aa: CASGLGYSNQPQHF
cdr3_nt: TGTGCTAGTGGTTTGGGGTATAGCAATCAGCCCCAGCATTTT

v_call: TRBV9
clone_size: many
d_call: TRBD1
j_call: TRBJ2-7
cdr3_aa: CASSVAPGGSYEQYF
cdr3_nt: TGTGCCAGCAGCGTAGCCCCAGGGGGCTCCTACGAGCAGTACTTC

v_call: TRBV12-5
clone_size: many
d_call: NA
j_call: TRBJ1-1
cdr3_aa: CASGLGQHTEAFF
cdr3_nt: TGTGCTAGTGGTTTGGGCCAACACACTGAAGCTTTCTTT

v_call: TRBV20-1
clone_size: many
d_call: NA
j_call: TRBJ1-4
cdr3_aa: CSAAAGKTNEKLFF
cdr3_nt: TGCAGTGCAGCCGCAGGGAAGACTAATGAAAAACTGTTTTTT

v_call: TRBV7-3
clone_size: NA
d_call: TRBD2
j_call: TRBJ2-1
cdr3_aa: CASSTGGGLGNEQFF
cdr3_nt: TGTGCCAGCAGTACGGGCGGGGGGTTAGGAAATGAGCAGTTCTTC

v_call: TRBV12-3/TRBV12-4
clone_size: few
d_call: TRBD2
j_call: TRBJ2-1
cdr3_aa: CASSRKLAGVGNEQFF
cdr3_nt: TGTGCCAGCAGTAGAAAACTAGCGGGAGTTGGCAATGAGCAGTTCTTC

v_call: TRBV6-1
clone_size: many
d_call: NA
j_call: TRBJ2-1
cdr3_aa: CASSERRGPTYNEQFF
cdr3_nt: TGTGCCAGCAGTGAACGTCGGGGTCCTACATACAATGAGCAGTTCTTC

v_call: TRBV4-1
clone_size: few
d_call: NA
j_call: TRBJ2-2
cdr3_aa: CASSQDPQDITGELFF
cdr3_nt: TGCGCCAGCAGCCAAGATCCACAGGATATCACCGGGGAGCTGTTTTTT

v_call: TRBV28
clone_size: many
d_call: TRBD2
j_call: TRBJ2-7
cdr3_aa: CASSLPPSGGDYEQYF
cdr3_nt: TGTGCCAGCAGTCTCCCCCCTAGCGGGGGGGACTACGAGCAGTACTTC

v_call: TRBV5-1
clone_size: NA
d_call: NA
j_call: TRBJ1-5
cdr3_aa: CASSSLPTGNSNQPQHF
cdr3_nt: TGCGCCAGCAGCTCCCTGCCGACGGGAAATAGCAATCAGCCCCAGCATTTT

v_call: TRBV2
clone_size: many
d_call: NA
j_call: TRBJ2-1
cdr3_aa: CASSETEPPSYNEQFF
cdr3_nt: TGTGCCAGCAGTGAAACGGAGCCCCCCTCCTACAATGAGCAGTTCTTC

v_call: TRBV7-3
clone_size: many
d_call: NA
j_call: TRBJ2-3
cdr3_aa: CASSFGVTSTDTQYF
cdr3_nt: TGTGCCAGCAGCTTTGGAGTTACTAGCACAGATACGCAGTATTTT

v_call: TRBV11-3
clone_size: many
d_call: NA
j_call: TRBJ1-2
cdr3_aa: CASSLVGSGGYTF
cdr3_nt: TGTGCCAGCAGCTTAGTAGGGAGCGGCGGCTACACCTTC

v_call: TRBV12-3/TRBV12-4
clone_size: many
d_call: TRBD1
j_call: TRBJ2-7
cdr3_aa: CASSLFRTGVLEQYF
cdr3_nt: TGTGCCAGCAGTCTATTTCGGACAGGGGTACTCGAGCAGTACTTC

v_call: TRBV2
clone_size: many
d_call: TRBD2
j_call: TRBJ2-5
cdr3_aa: CASRAGTSGQETQYF
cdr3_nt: TGTGCCAGCAGGGCCGGGACTAGCGGCCAAGAGACCCAGTACTTC

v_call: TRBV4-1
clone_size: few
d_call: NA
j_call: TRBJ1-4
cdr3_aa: CASSEWGGTNEKLFF
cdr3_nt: TGCGCCAGCAGTGAGTGGGGTGGCACTAATGAAAAACTGTTTTTT

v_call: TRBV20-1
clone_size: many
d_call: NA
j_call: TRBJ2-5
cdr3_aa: CSARDGGGQETQYF
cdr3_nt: TGCAGTGCTAGAGATGGTGGGGGGCAAGAGACCCAGTACTTC

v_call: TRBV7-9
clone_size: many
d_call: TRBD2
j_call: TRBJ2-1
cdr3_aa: CASSLAAAGGRNEQFF
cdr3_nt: TGTGCCAGCAGCTTAGCAGCAGCGGGGGGACGAAATGAGCAGTTCTTC

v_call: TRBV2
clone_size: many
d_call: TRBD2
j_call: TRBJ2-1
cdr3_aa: CASSARVGTNNEQFF
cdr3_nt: TGTGCCAGCAGCGCCAGGGTCGGGACTAACAATGAGCAGTTCTTC

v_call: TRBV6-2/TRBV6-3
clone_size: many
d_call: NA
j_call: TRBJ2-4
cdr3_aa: CASSYSEAKNIQYF
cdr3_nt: TGTGCCAGCAGTTACTCCGAAGCCAAAAACATTCAGTACTTC

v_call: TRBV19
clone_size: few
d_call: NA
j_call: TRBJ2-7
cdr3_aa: CASSIAWQGGLHEQYF
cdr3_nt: TGTGCCAGTAGTATAGCCTGGCAGGGAGGTCTCCACGAGCAGTACTTC

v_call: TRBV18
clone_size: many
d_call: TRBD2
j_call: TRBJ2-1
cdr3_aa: CASSPGLATNEQFF
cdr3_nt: TGTGCCAGCTCACCAGGACTAGCTACGAATGAGCAGTTCTTC

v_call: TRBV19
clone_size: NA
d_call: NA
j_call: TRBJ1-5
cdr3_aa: CASRGAGDLPQHF
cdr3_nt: TGTGCCAGTAGGGGAGCGGGGGACCTGCCCCAGCATTTT

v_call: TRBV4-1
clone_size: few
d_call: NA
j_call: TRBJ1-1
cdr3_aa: CASSRPGTYTEAFF
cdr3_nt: TGCGCCAGCAGCCGACCCGGGACTTACACTGAAGCTTTCTTT

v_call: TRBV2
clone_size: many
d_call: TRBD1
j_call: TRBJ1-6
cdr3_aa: CASSGDRGASPLHF
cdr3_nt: TGTGCCAGCAGTGGTGACAGGGGGGCTTCACCCCTCCACTTT

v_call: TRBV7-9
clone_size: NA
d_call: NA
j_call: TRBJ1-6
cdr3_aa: CASSLAGGSNSPLHF
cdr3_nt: TGTGCCAGCAGCTTAGCGGGGGGATCCAATTCACCCCTCCACTTT

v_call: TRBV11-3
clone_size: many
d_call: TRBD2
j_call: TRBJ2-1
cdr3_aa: CASRLSGGTYNEQFF
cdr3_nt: TGTGCCAGCAGGTTAAGCGGGGGGACCTACAATGAGCAGTTCTTC

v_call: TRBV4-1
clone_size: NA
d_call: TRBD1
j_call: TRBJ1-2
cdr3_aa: CASSQTGGGYGYTF
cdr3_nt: TGCGCCAGCAGCCAAACAGGGGGCGGCTATGGCTACACCTTC

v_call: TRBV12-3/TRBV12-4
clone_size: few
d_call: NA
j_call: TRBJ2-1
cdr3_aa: CASSLWSGALSYNEQFF
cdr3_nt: TGTGCCAGCAGTTTATGGTCCGGAGCGCTCTCCTACAATGAGCAGTTCTTC

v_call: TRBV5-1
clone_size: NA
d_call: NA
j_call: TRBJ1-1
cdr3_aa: CASSLGAGAEEAFF
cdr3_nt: TGCGCCAGCAGCTTGGGGGCAGGGGCCGAAGAAGCTTTCTTT

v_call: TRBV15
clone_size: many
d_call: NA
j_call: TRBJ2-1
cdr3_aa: CATSSDSVNEQFF
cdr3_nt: TGTGCCACCAGCAGTGATAGCGTTAATGAGCAGTTCTTC

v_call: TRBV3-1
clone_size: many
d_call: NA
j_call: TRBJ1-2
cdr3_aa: CASRATGHYGYTF
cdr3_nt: TGTGCCAGCAGGGCTACAGGGCACTATGGCTACACCTTC

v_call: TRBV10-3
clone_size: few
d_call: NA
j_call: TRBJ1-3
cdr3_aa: CAISEGDRRRNTIYF
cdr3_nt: TGTGCCATCAGTGAGGGGGACCGTAGGCGAAACACCATATATTTT

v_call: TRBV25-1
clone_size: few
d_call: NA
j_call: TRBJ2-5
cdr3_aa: CASSELEGEGETQYF
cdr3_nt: TGTGCCAGCAGTGAATTAGAGGGGGAGGGAGAGACCCAGTACTTC

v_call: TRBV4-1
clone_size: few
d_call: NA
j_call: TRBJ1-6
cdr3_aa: CASSHLLRSPLHF
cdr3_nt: TGCGCCAGCAGCCATCTTCTGCGTTCACCCCTCCACTTT

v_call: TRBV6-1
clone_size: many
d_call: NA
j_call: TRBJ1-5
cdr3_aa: CASPPTQHF
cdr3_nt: TGTGCCAGCCCTCCTACCCAGCATTTT

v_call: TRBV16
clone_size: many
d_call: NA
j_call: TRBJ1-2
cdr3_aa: CASSQSGVLGQYGYTF
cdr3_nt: TGTGCCAGCAGCCAATCAGGGGTGTTGGGGCAGTATGGCTACACCTTC

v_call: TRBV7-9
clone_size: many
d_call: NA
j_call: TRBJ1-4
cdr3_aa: CASSRTSRDTSTNEKLFF
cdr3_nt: TGTGCCAGCAGCCGAACCTCCCGGGACACCTCAACTAATGAAAAACTGTTTTTT

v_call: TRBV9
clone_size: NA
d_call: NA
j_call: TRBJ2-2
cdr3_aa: CASSEGGRQGNSAGELFF
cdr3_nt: TGTGCCAGCAGCGAAGGAGGGCGGCAGGGGAATTCGGCCGGGGAGCTGTTTTTT

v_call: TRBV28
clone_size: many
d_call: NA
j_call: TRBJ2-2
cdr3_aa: CASTQVGVGTGELFF
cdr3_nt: TGTGCCAGCACTCAAGTGGGGGTAGGGACCGGGGAGCTGTTTTTT

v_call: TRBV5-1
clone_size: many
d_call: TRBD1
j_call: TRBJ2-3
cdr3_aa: CASSIQGLKDTQYF
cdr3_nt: TGCGCCAGCAGCATACAGGGGTTGAAAGATACGCAGTATTTT

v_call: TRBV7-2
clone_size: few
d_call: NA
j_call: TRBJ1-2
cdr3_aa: CASSFSTGIYGYTF
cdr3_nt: TGTGCCAGCAGCTTCTCCACAGGAATCTATGGCTACACCTTC

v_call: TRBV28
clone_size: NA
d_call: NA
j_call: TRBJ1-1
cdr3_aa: CASSLYEASNTEAFF
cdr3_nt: TGTGCCAGCAGTTTATATGAGGCCTCGAACACTGAAGCTTTCTTT

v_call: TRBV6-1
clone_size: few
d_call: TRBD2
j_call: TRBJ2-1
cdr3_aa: CASSTLPRASGIGDEQFF
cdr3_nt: TGTGCCAGCAGTACACTCCCCCGGGCTAGCGGGATAGGGGATGAGCAGTTCTTC

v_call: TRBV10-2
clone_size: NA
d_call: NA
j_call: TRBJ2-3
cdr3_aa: CASSPFRRSTDTQYF
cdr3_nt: TGCGCCAGCTCCCCTTTCCGGCGGAGCACAGATACGCAGTATTTT

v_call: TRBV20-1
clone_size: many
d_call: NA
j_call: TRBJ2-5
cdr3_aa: CSARDIETQYF
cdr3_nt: TGCAGTGCTAGAGATATAGAGACCCAGTACTTC

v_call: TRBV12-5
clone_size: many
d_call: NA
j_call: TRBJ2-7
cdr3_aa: CASGLKRTGGKYEQYF
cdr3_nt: TGTGCTAGTGGTTTGAAACGGACCGGGGGAAAATACGAGCAGTACTTC

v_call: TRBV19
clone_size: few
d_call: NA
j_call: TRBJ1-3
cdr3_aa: CASSIEWTSGNTIYF
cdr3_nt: TGTGCCAGTAGTATAGAGTGGACCTCTGGAAACACCATATATTTT

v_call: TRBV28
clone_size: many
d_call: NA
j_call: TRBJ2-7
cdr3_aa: CASSSPPLGHGYEQYF
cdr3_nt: TGTGCCAGCAGTTCCCCCCCCTTAGGACATGGATACGAGCAGTACTTC

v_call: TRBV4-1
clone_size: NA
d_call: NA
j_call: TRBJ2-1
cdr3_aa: CASSPDRGTAVNEQFF
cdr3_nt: TGCGCCAGCAGCCCCGACCGCGGGACAGCAGTCAATGAGCAGTTCTTC

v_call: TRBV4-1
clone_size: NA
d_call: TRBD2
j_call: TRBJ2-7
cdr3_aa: CASSQDSSGRAYEQYF
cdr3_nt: TGCGCCAGCAGCCAAGATTCTAGCGGGAGGGCCTACGAGCAGTACTTC

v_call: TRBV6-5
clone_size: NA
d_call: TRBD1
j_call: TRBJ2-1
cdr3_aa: CASSYAGTGDFNEQFF
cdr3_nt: TGTGCCAGCAGTTACGCCGGGACAGGGGATTTCAATGAGCAGTTCTTC

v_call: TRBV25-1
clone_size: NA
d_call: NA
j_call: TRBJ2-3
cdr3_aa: CASSGGSPGDTQYF
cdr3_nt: TGTGCCAGCAGTGGTGGGTCCCCGGGAGATACGCAGTATTTT

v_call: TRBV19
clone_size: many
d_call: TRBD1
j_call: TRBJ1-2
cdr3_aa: CASSPTGYHYGYTF
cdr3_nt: TGTGCCAGTAGCCCGACAGGGTACCACTATGGCTACACCTTC